One sample yielded the 23 T cell receptor beta chains listed below, sequenced in a study of vaccination effects on CD4 cells after COVID-19. These receptors' targets are unknown. Antigen-specific CD4+ T cells expanded by the ViraFEST assay with viral peptide pools were then sequenced. The culture ran for roughly 10 days before CD4+ T cells were isolated. The vaccine given was either BNT162b2 or mRNA-1273, in two doses. Using immunoSEQ multiplex PCR, the repertoire was profiled, and TCRdb retains in-frame clones only, with some absent. Here the sample spans around 30,000 clones, 74% being singletons. This specimen consisted of CD4+ T cells from PBMCs cultured with HCoV-OC43 spike peptides, obtained after COVID-19 vaccination. Subset given: HCoV-OC43 spike overlapping peptide pool stimulation. Receptors were obtained from a human donor who received a COVID-19 vaccine.

The rearrangement joins TRBV20-1 to TRBJ2-7; D is ambiguous. Germline loops: CDR1 DFQATT, CDR2 SNEGSKA (reference sequence). CDR3 length equals 11 residues. V lost 4 bases and J 1 base, leaving 5 bases between the germline ends. CDR3 nucleotide sequence: TGCAGTGCTACCGAATCCTACGAGCAGTACTTC. Translating it yields CSATESYEQYF.

The chain uses TRBV5-1 and TRBJ1-1, with D unclear. V dropped 4 bases and J dropped 8 bases, with 12 bases sitting between them. This CDR3 contains 12 residues. CDR1 is SGHRS and CDR2 is YFSETQ in the germline V gene. The CDR3 DNA reads TGCGCCAGCAGCCCAGAGGGCAGGGAAGCTTTCTTT. It yields the protein CASSPEGREAFF.

This clone was observed a few times. This chain joins TRBV3-1 (or the pseudogene TRBV3-2) and TRBJ1-5; 8 bases are a match to TRBD1. CDR3 length: 15 amino acids. CDR1 and CDR2 (germline): LGHDT, YNNKEL (reference sequence). Trimming removed 6 bases from V and 2 bases from J; junction bases left unmatched: 6. The CDR3 loop is CASRDDRGCNQPQHF. CDR3 DNA: TGTGCCAGCAGGGACGACAGGGGTTGCAATCAGCCCCAGCATTTT.

The J gene is TRBJ1-5, the V gene TRBV18, with D uncertain. Looked up from germline, CDR1 is KGHSH and CDR2 is LQKENI. V gave up 2 bases and J gave up 1 base, with 9 bases separating them. CDR3 length: 15 amino acids. CDR3 residues: CASSPVGLSNQPQHF. CDR3 bases: TGTGCCAGCTCACCAGTGGGGTTGAGCAATCAGCCCCAGCATTTT.

V usage is TRBV29-1 and J usage is TRBJ2-6; D gene uncertain. The CDR3 contains 16 residues. With 6 bases removed from V and 0 bases from J, the gap between germline ends came to 15 bases. The germline V gene encodes CDR1 SQVTM and CDR2 ANQGSEA. The CDR3 DNA reads TGCAGCGTGGCAGACGTCCCAAGCTCTGGGGCCAACGTCCTGACTTTC. As protein: CSVADVPSSGANVLTF.

V is TRBV30 and J is TRBJ2-1, with 9 bases identical to TRBD2. Germline CDR1 reads GTSNPN; CDR2 reads SVGIG (reference sequence). V was pared by 0 bases and J by 3 bases, with 6 bases of the junction left unmatched. The CDR3 has 16 amino acids. This CDR3 is CAWSVSLAGNYNEQFF. The DNA for the CDR3 is TGTGCCTGGAGTGTGTCGCTAGCGGGAAACTACAATGAGCAGTTCTTC. Drawing the rest from reference TRBV30 and TRBJ2-1, the complete variable domain is SQTIHQWPATLVQPVGSPLSLECTVEGTSNPNLYWYRQAAGRGLQLLFYSVGIGQISSEVPQNLSASRPQDRQFILSSKKLLLSDSGFYLCAWSVSLAGNYNEQFFGPGTRLTVL.

This clone was seen a single time. The chain carries TRBV7-2 and TRBJ1-4; 9 bases map to TRBD1. The V and J ends lost 1 base and 6 bases, in that order; junction bases with no gene match: 3. This CDR3 spans 15 amino acids. The V gene's germline CDR1 is SGHTA and CDR2 FQGNSA. CDR3 coding DNA: TGTGCCAGCAGCTTAGTCGGGGACAGGGATGAAAAACTGTTTTTT. Protein sequence: CASSLVGDRDEKLFF.

By share, this clone ranks as medium-sized. This rearrangement joins TRBV2 to TRBJ1-5, with 9 bases matching TRBD1. The CDR3 runs to 15 residues. V trimming: 7 bases; J trimming: 6 bases; junction bases outside the gene matches: 10. Germline V gives CDR1 SNHLY, CDR2 FYNNEI. In nucleotides, the CDR3 is TGTGCCAGCACCCGGGACAGGGTTTTAGGTCAGCCCCAGCATTTT. Its protein product is CASTRDRVLGQPQHF.

This clone has only a few counts. The chain is built from TRBV19 and TRBJ1-2, with 7 bases fitting TRBD1. Germline V lookup: CDR1 LNHDA, CDR2 SQIVND (reference sequence). The junction had 13 bases not matched to a gene; V was cut back by 6 bases and J by 0 bases. CDR3 size: 17 residues. The chain's CDR3 is CASRSGQKILTNYGYTF. The CDR3 DNA sequence: TGTGCCAGTAGGTCGGGACAGAAGATCCTAACTAACTATGGCTACACCTTC.

V is TRBV19 and J is TRBJ1-3; D not resolved. This CDR3 is 17 amino acids long. Trimming stripped 8 bases from V and 0 bases from J, with 20 bases between. The V gene's germline CDR1 is LNHDA and CDR2 SQIVND (reference sequence). The CDR3 reads CASGPGTSFTSGNTIYF. CDR3 in DNA: TGTGCCAGTGGACCCGGAACGAGCTTTACCTCTGGAAACACCATATATTTT.

V usage is TRBV5-8 and J usage is TRBJ1-5; perhaps TRBD1 as D (5 bases). Germline CDR1 SGHTS, CDR2 YDEGEE. V was clipped by 4 bases and J by 9 bases, with 14 bases between them. The CDR3 is 13 amino acids. DNA for the CDR3: TGTGCCAGCAGCCGTTTAGGTGGGGGGCCCCAGCATTTT. Translation: CASSRLGGGPQHF.

The table lists this clone with a few counts. The rearrangement uses TRBV6-6 and TRBJ1-1; the match to TRBD1 covers 7 bases. V trimming: 5 bases; J trimming: 6 bases; junction bases outside the gene matches: 6. CDR3 length: 13 residues. Germline CDR1 reads MNHNY; CDR2 reads SVGAGI (reference sequence). CDR3 in DNA: TGTGCCAGCAGTCTACAGGGGACCGCTGAAGCTTTCTTT. This codes for CASSLQGTAEAFF.

The table lists this clone with a few counts. The chain recombines TRBV9 with TRBJ1-2; 9 positions match TRBD1. The germline gives CDR1 SGDLS, CDR2 YYNGEE. After removal of 0 bases from V and 8 bases from J, the junction contained 2 bases not matched to a gene. This CDR3 spans 13 amino acids. CDR3 amino acids: CASSVGDREGYTF. The CDR3 region has the DNA TGTGCCAGCAGCGTAGGGGACAGGGAAGGCTACACCTTC.

V is TRBV4-2 and J is TRBJ2-5; 9 bases agree with TRBD2. J was trimmed by 5 bases and V by 0 bases; bases with no gene match: 4. Germline V gives CDR1 LGHNA, CDR2 YNFKEQ. This CDR3 region has 15 residues. The CDR3 region is CASSQDRLAEETQYF. CDR3 bases: TGTGCCAGCAGCCAAGATCGACTAGCGGAGGAGACCCAGTACTTC.

In its sample, this clone was seen once. The chain carries TRBV7-2 and TRBJ2-7; the D is unclear. The ends were cut back, 3 bases at V and 5 bases at J, with 8 bases in the middle. The length of the CDR3 is 12 residues. Germline-derived CDR1 and CDR2 are SGHTA and FQGNSA. Here the CDR3 DNA reads TGTGCCAGCAGCTTCGGGCTAGACGAGCAGTACTTC. This encodes CASSFGLDEQYF.

This clone came up once. The chain employs TRBV7-9 and TRBJ1-1, with 9 bases identical to TRBD1. The germline gives CDR1 SEHNR, CDR2 FQNEAQ (reference sequence). The junction had 2 bases not matched to a gene; V was cut back by 5 bases and J by 1 base. The CDR3 covers 14 residues. DNA for the CDR3: TGTGCCAGCAGCCGGGGACAGGGGAACACTGAAGCTTTCTTT. The encoded protein is CASSRGQGNTEAFF.

This clone was picked up a small number of times. DNA for the CDR3: TGTGCCAGCAGCGACGCAGGGGGGAGGTACGAGCAGTACTTC. Translated: CASSDAGGRYEQYF. The V gene is TRBV11-2, the J gene TRBJ2-7, with D tentatively TRBD1 (7 bases). This CDR3 spans 14 amino acids. The V end lost 5 bases, the J end lost 4 bases, and 15 bases lay between the germline ends. Germline V gene sequence: CDR1 SGHAT, CDR2 FQNNGV.

The V and J genes are TRBV11-2 and TRBJ2-7, with 10 positions matching TRBD2. V shed 9 bases, J shed 5 bases, and the junction held 10 bases outside the gene matches. Germline-derived CDR1 and CDR2 are SGHAT and FQNNGV. CDR3 length: 14 amino acids. The DNA for the CDR3 is TGTGCCAGTCGGATCGGGCTAGCGGGGGACGAGCAGTACTTC. Translated, it gives CASRIGLAGDEQYF.

The chain links TRBV10-3 to TRBJ2-3, with TRBD2 identical over 8 bases. The germline CDR1 and CDR2 sequences are ENHRY and SYGVKD. The CDR3 contains 14 residues. V lost 8 bases and J lost 0; bases outside the gene matches: 4. The CDR3 region has the DNA TGTGCCATCGGACGGGAGGGAAGCACAGATACGCAGTATTTT. Translation gives CAIGREGSTDTQYF.

This clone was counted a single time. The chain links TRBV19 to TRBJ2-3; TRBD2 agrees at 9 bases. The CDR3 spans 15 residues. J was trimmed by 3 bases and V by 4 bases; bases with no gene match: 5. Germline assignment: CDR1 LNHDA and CDR2 SQIVND (reference sequence). The CDR3 loop reads CASSKAGGSTDTQYF. CDR3 bases: TGTGCCAGTAGTAAAGCGGGGGGAAGTACAGATACGCAGTATTTT.

This clone was recorded a few times. The V gene is TRBV6-6, the J gene TRBJ1-4; 7 nucleotides align to TRBD1. V lost 5 bases, J lost 0 bases, and 9 bases stayed unmatched. Looked up from germline, CDR1 is MNHNY and CDR2 is SVGAGI (reference sequence). The CDR3 spans 17 residues. CDR3 region: CASSHRTGASTNEKLFF. The CDR3 DNA follows: TGTGCCAGCAGTCATAGGACAGGAGCCTCAACTAATGAAAAACTGTTTTTT.

The CDR3 is CASSETQEEFF. The CDR3 DNA is TGTGCCAGCAGTGAGACTCAAGAAGAGTTCTTC. V usage is TRBV2 and J usage is TRBJ2-1; unclear D gene. The CDR3 loop spans 11 amino acids. The V end was cut by 3 bases, the J end by 14 bases, with 11 bases between. The germline V gene encodes CDR1 SNHLY and CDR2 FYNNEI.

The chain employs TRBV12-3 or TRBV12-4 and TRBJ2-3; D is unresolved. Trimming took off 8 bases at V and 0 bases at J, with 6 bases between the two ends. This CDR3 has 12 amino acids. This CDR3 reads CASRFSTDTQYF. CDR3 bases: TGTGCCAGCCGATTTAGCACAGATACGCAGTATTTT.